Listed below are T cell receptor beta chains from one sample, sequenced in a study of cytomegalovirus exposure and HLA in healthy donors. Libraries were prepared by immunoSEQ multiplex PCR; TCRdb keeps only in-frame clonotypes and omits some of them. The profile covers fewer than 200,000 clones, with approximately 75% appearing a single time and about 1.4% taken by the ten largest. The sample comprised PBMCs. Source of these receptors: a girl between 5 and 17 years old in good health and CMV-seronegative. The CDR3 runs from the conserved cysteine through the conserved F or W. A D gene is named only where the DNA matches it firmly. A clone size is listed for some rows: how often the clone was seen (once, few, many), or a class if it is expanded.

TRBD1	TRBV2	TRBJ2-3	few	CARRGTGHTDTQYF	TGTGCCAGAAGGGGGACAGGACACACAGATACGCAGTATTTT
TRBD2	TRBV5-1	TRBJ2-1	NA	CASSGNGGAYNEQFF	TGCGCCAGCAGTGGAAACGGGGGGGCCTACAATGAGCAGTTCTTC
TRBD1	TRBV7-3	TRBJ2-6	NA	CASSEGGAGANVLTF	TGTGCCAGCAGCGAAGGGGGCGCTGGGGCCAACGTCCTGACTTTC
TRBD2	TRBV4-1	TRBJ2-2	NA	CASSQDLGSGGSTGELFF	TGCGCCAGCAGCCAAGATCTTGGTAGCGGGGGGTCCACCGGGGAGCTGTTTTTT
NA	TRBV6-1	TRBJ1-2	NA	CASSAGVDYGYTF	TGTGCCAGCAGTGCCGGGGTAGACTATGGCTACACCTTC
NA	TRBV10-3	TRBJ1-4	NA	CAIRLDNTDEKLFF	TGTGCCATCAGGCTTGACAATACGGATGAAAAACTGTTTTTT
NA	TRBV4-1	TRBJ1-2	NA	CASSQDSGLNYGYTF	TGCGCCAGCAGCCAGGACTCCGGACTGAACTATGGCTACACCTTC
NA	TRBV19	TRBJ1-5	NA	CASSIFPYGDSNQPQHF	TGTGCCAGTAGTATTTTCCCCTACGGAGATAGCAATCAGCCCCAGCATTTT
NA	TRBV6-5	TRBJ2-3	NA	CASRPPRVSTDTQYF	TGTGCCAGCAGGCCCCCCCGGGTGAGCACAGATACGCAGTATTTT
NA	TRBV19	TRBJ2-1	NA	CASSTLISGSYNEQFF	TGTGCCAGTAGTACCCTCATCTCGGGGTCCTACAATGAGCAGTTCTTC
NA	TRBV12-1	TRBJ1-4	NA	CASSPTTGGEEKLFF	TGTGCCAGCAGCCCTACAACAGGGGGTGAGGAAAAACTGTTTTTT
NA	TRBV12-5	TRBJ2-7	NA	CASGLPKIGVLYF	TGTGCTAGTGGTTTGCCAAAGATCGGGGTGTTGTACTTC
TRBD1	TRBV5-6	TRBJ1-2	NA	CASSYGTGANYGYTF	TGTGCCAGCAGTTACGGGACAGGGGCAAACTATGGCTACACCTTC
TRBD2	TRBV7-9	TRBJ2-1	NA	CASSLRELADFNEQFF	TGTGCCAGCAGCTTACGTGAACTAGCGGATTTCAATGAGCAGTTCTTC
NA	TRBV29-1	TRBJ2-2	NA	CSVAHPGELFF	TGCAGCGTAGCCCACCCCGGGGAGCTGTTTTTT
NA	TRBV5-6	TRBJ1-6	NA	CASTQDYMGNSPLHF	TGTGCCAGCACACAGGATTATATGGGGAATTCACCCCTCCACTTT
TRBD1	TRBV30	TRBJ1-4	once	CAWSTTGGEKLFF	TGTGCCTGGAGTACAACAGGGGGCGAAAAACTGTTTTTT
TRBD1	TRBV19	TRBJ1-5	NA	CASTTRTGTGFRNQPQHF	TGTGCCAGTACCACTCGGACAGGGACGGGTTTTCGCAATCAGCCCCAGCATTTT
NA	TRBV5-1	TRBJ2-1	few	CASSFRGDNEQFF	TGCGCCAGCAGCTTCAGGGGAGACAATGAGCAGTTCTTC
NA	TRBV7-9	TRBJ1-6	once	CASSPDRTDSPLHF	TGTGCCAGCAGCCCTGACAGGACGGATTCACCCCTCCACTTT
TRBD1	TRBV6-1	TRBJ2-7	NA	CASRKRGQEDYEQYF	TGTGCCAGCAGGAAAAGAGGACAGGAAGACTACGAGCAGTACTTC
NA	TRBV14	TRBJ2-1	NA	CASSQLTGQSSYNEQFF	TGTGCCAGCAGCCAACTAACAGGGCAAAGTTCCTACAATGAGCAGTTCTTC
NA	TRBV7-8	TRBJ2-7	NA	CASSLVSYEQYF	TGTGCCAGCAGCTTAGTCAGCTACGAGCAGTACTTC
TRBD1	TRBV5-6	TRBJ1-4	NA	CASSRTGLGEKLFF	TGTGCCAGCAGCCGGACAGGGCTGGGTGAAAAACTGTTTTTT